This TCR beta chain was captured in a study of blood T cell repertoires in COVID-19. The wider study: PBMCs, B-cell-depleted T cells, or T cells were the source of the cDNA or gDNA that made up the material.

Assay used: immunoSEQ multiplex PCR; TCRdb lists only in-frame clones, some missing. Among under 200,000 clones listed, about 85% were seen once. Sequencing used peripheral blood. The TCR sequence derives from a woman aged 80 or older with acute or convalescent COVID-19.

CDR3 bases: TGTGCCACCAGTCGGCCAGCGGGGACCCAAGAGACCCAGTACTTC. Its protein is CATSRPAGTQETQYF. The chain is built from TRBV24-1 and TRBJ2-5; 7 bases line up with TRBD2. Losses at the gene ends were 6 bases for V and 1 base for J; bases not matched to a gene: 7. Germline V gene data show CDR1 as KGHDR and CDR2 as SFDVKD. The CDR3 length is 15 residues.